What follows describes a single T cell receptor (beta chain). Its antigen is not identified. The entry originates in a study of graft-versus-host responses after intestinal transplantation. Study overall: Isolated intestinal, liver-intestinal, or multivisceral transplants had been given to the recipients. Once they had received anti-thymocyte globulin induction, all recipients took tacrolimus and steroids for approximately 3 years.

Study results and caveats: Researchers found GvH clones in recipient marrow, and some showed up first in ileum or blood. Patients with graft-donor T cell macrochimerism had high graft-versus-host to host-versus-graft clonal ratios in allografts.

Repertoires were generated with immunoSEQ multiplex PCR, while TCRdb's copy carries only in-frame clones and drops some. The sample shows approximately 54,000 clones, roughly nine tenths of them seen only once. Germline V gene sequence: CDR1 SNHLY, CDR2 FYNNEI. J was trimmed by 8 bases and V by 8 bases; bases with no gene match: 14. The CDR3 is 14 residues long. This sequence joins TRBV2 and TRBJ1-1; TRBD1 matches at 7 bases. This sample comprised PBMCs, obtained more than 650 days after intestinal transplant. The TCR sequence derives from a human patient who received an intestinal transplant, so some T cells may come from the graft donor. The DNA for the CDR3 is TGTGCCAGCGGGACAGTGGTCGTCACTATCGAAGCTTTCTTT. This codes for CASGTVVVTIEAFF.